This is a list of T cell receptor beta chains from one sample in a study of shared clonotypes between healthy human individuals. Clones were sequenced by immunoSEQ multiplex PCR, and TCRdb holds only the in-frame ones, with some missing. The data hold about 1 million clones, with 70% to 80% observed a single time. Sequencing was carried out using memory CD4+ T cells from PBMCs. The source is a man aged 18-30 years in good health. Some clones in this sample may be carry-over from other donors' samples. The CDR3 runs from the conserved cysteine through the conserved F or W. D genes are given only for firm matches. Not every row has a clone size; where given, it reads once, few, many or a size class.

TRBJ1-5 | NA | NA | TRBV28 | TGTGCCAGCACCCGGACCCGATACAGGGTAGCTCAGCCCCAGCATTTT | CASTRTRYRVAQPQHF
TRBJ2-7 | few | NA | TRBV19 | TGTGCCAGCCGTAGGGGGGGGGACTCCTACGAGCAGTACTTC | CASRRGGDSYEQYF
TRBJ1-5 | NA | TRBD1 | TRBV5-1 | TGCGCCAGCAGCCCGGGACAGAGTAGCAATCAGCCCCAGCATTTT | CASSPGQSSNQPQHF
TRBJ2-5 | NA | TRBD1 | TRBV28 | TGTGCCAGCAGTTCCCCCGGGACAGGGCTAGAGACCCAGTACTTC | CASSSPGTGLETQYF
TRBJ2-1 | once | NA | TRBV5-4 | TGTGCCAGCAGCTTGGAAATAGCGGAGTACAATGAGCAGTTCTTC | CASSLEIAEYNEQFF
TRBJ2-2 | NA | NA | TRBV2 | TGTGCCAGCAGTGTATGGCGGGCGAACACCGGGGAGCTGTTTTTT | CASSVWRANTGELFF
TRBJ1-5 | NA | TRBD1 | TRBV30 | TGTGCCTGGAGTAAAGGACAGGGGGATCAGCCCCAGCATTTT | CAWSKGQGDQPQHF
TRBJ2-7 | NA | NA | TRBV25-1 | TGTGCCAGCAGTGAATACAGGGGTAACGAGCAGTACTTC | CASSEYRGNEQYF
TRBJ2-7 | NA | NA | TRBV18 | TGTGCCAGCTCACCACCGGTGGGGCCCCAGGACTTC | CASSPPVGPQDF
TRBJ1-3 | NA | NA | TRBV7-3 | TGTGCCAGCAGCTCGTCGGGACCTCCTGGAAACACCATATATTTT | CASSSSGPPGNTIYF
TRBJ1-5 | NA | TRBD1 | TRBV28 | TGTGCCAGCAGAAGGGGACAGGGAGGAAATCAGCCCCAGCATTTT | CASRRGQGGNQPQHF
TRBJ1-6 | few | NA | TRBV15 | TGTGCCACCAGCCACTCCGGGAGCTCCTATAATTCACCCCTCCACTTT | CATSHSGSSYNSPLHF
TRBJ1-4 | NA | NA | TRBV4-1 | TGCGCCAGCAGCCAACCGGGACTTAATGAAAAACTGTTTTTT | CASSQPGLNEKLFF
TRBJ2-3 | NA | TRBD2 | TRBV9 | TGTGCCAGCAGCGTAGGACTAGCGGGAGGGCCTACAGATACGCAGTATTTT | CASSVGLAGGPTDTQYF
TRBJ2-5 | NA | TRBD2 | TRBV4-3 | TGCGCCAGCAGCCAAGGGGGAGGGATAGGGGAGACCCAGTACTTC | CASSQGGGIGETQYF
TRBJ1-4 | NA | TRBD1 | TRBV19 | TGTGCCAGTAGACCGGGACAGATAACAACTAATGAAAAACTGTTTTTT | CASRPGQITTNEKLFF
TRBJ2-2 | NA | NA | TRBV2 | TGTGCCAGCAGTGGGTGGGACACCGGGGAGCTGTTTTTT | CASSGWDTGELFF
TRBJ1-1 | NA | NA | TRBV2 | TGTGCCAGCAGTGCTCAGTCGAACACTGAAGCTTTCTTT | CASSAQSNTEAFF
TRBJ2-3 | once | TRBD1 | TRBV6-6 | TGTGCCACCGAAGTGGGGACAGGTCCCACAGATACGCAGTATTTT | CATEVGTGPTDTQYF
TRBJ2-1 | NA | TRBD1 | TRBV18 | TGTGCCAGCTCACCAGGGACAGGGTCCTACAATGAGCAGTTCTTC | CASSPGTGSYNEQFF
TRBJ1-6 | NA | TRBD1 | TRBV28 | TGTGCCAGCAGTTTACCGGGACAGGGAAATTCACCCCTCCACTTT | CASSLPGQGNSPLHF
TRBJ1-3 | NA | NA | TRBV28 | TGTGCCAGCAGTCTGGCTAGGGGGGCGGGCGGAAACACCATATATTTT | CASSLARGAGGNTIYF
TRBJ2-7 | NA | NA | TRBV29-1 | TGCAGCGTTAAGTTCGGAGCAGGAGCTGCGTACGAGCAGTACTTC | CSVKFGAGAAYEQYF
TRBJ2-7 | many | NA | TRBV20-1 | TGCAGTGTTTGGAGTCGGTACGAGCAGTACTTC | CSVWSRYEQYF
TRBJ2-1 | NA | TRBD2 | TRBV29-1 | TGCAGCGTGACACTAGCGGCTCTTTACAATGAGCAGTTCTTC | CSVTLAALYNEQFF
TRBJ2-7 | NA | TRBD1 | TRBV4-1 | TGCGCCAGCAGCCAATCCGGGACAGCCTACGAGCAGTACTTC | CASSQSGTAYEQYF
TRBJ2-7 | once | TRBD1 | TRBV5-1 | TGCGCCAGCAGCCTTGACGGGACAGGGGCTAAGCAGTACTTC | CASSLDGTGAKQYF
TRBJ1-3 | NA | NA | TRBV27 | TGTGCCAGCACCATTCCTTGGGACGTAGTCTCTGGAAACACCATATATTTT | CASTIPWDVVSGNTIYF
TRBJ2-1 | NA | NA | TRBV7-2 | TGTGCCAGCAGCTTAGTACGGACTAACAATGAGCAGTTCTTC | CASSLVRTNNEQFF
TRBJ1-3 | NA | NA | TRBV5-1 | TGCGCCAGCAGCTTGACCAGCAGGCTGACTGGAAACACCATATATTTT | CASSLTSRLTGNTIYF
TRBJ2-5 | few | TRBD1 | TRBV6-1 | TGTGCCAGCAGTGAAGCGCTGGCAGGGGGCGGGGAGACCCAGTACTTC | CASSEALAGGGETQYF
TRBJ2-5 | many | NA | TRBV5-1 | TGCGCCAGCAGCTTATCCAGGATCCAAGAGACCCAGTACTTC | CASSLSRIQETQYF
TRBJ2-1 | few | TRBD1 | TRBV28 | TGTGCCAGCAGTTTCTATTTCAGGGGACAGGGGGCGTATGGAATGTCCTACAATGAGCAGTTCTTC | CASSFYFRGQGAYGMSYNEQFF
TRBJ1-1 | few | NA | TRBV9 | TGTGCCAGCAGCGTAGACCCCAGGGGAGACACTGAAGCTTTCTTT | CASSVDPRGDTEAFF
TRBJ1-2 | NA | NA | TRBV27 | TGTGCCAGCACCGACCGACGGGACGGGAACTATGGCTACACCTTC | CASTDRRDGNYGYTF
TRBJ1-1 | NA | TRBD1 | TRBV5-4 | TGTGCCAGCAGCTTGGGGACAGGGAGAGGAAACGCTTTCTTT | CASSLGTGRGNAFF
TRBJ1-5 | NA | NA | TRBV2 | TGTGCCAGCAGTGAGGTTCCATCTCGAAATCAGCCCCAGCATTTT | CASSEVPSRNQPQHF
TRBJ2-5 | NA | NA | TRBV9 | TGTGCCAGCAGCGTAGGTGGCGGGGAGACCCAGTACTTC | CASSVGGGETQYF
TRBJ1-1 | NA | NA | TRBV28 | TGTGCCAGCAGTTCCCCCTCGGGACATTGGACTGAAGCTTTCTTT | CASSSPSGHWTEAFF